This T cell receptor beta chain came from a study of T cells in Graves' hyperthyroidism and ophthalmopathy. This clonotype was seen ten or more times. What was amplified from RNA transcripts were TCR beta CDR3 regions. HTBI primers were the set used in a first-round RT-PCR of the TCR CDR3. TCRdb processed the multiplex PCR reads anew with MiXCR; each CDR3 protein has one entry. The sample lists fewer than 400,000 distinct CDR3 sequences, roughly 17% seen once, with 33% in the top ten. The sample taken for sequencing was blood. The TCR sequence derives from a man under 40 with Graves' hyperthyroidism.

CDR3 in amino acids: CASRQRPFLNTEAFF. The CDR3 DNA sequence: TGTGCCAGCAGGCAGCGCCCTTTCCTGAACACTGAAGCTTTCTTT. J is TRBJ1-1 and V is TRBV7-2; D gene uncertain. Per germline, CDR1 SGHTA and CDR2 FQGNSA. CDR3 length: 15 amino acids. V shed 6 bases and J shed 0 bases, with 14 bases lying between them.